The next 8 T cell receptor beta chains were all read from a single sample in a study of T cells after somatic rescue of genetic block. The table came from immunoSEQ multiplex PCR; TCRdb's copy has only in-frame clones and leaves some out. The sample has tens of thousands of clones, just over 90% seen once; the top ten hold 2.5% to 3%. The sample consisted of peripheral blood mononuclear cells (PBMCs). The receptor set was obtained from a man aged 30 to 39.

The chain is built from TRBV2 and TRBJ2-3, with 9 bases lining up with TRBD2. The CDR3 consists of 14 residues. J gave up 0 bases and V 7 bases, and 2 bases lay outside the gene matches. Germline CDR1 and CDR2: SNHLY and FYNNEI. In nucleotides, the CDR3 is TGTGCCAGCAAAACTAGCGGGAGCACAGATACGCAGTATTTT. It is translated as CASKTSGSTDTQYF.

V is TRBV5-1 and J is TRBJ2-3, with TRBD2 matching over 14 bases. The V gene end was trimmed by 4 bases and the J gene end by 1 base; junction bases not matched to a gene: 2. CDR1 is SGHRS and CDR2 is YFSETQ in the germline V gene. There are 16 residues in the CDR3. For the CDR3, the DNA is TGCGCCAGCAGCGTGGGACTAGCGGGAGGCACAGATACGCAGTATTTT. As protein: CASSVGLAGGTDTQYF. The entire variable domain, with the rest obtained from reference TRBV5-1 and TRBJ2-3, is as follows: KAGVTQTPRYLIKTRGQQVTLSCSPISGHRSVSWYQQTPGQGLQFLFEYFSETQRNKGNFPGRFSGRQFSNSRSEMNVSTLELGDSALYLCASSVGLAGGTDTQYFGPGTRLTVL.

This clone was seen just once. The J gene is TRBJ2-1, the V gene TRBV9; D gene ambiguous. The germline CDR1 and CDR2 sequences are SGDLS and YYNGEE. V lost 3 bases and J lost 5, with 12 bases in between. The CDR3 extends over 14 amino acids. The CDR3 DNA reads as TGTGCCAGCAGCGCAGGTGGACGAGACAATGAGCAGTTCTTC. Its protein product is CASSAGGRDNEQFF.

V gene TRBV9 combines with J gene TRBJ1-4, with TRBD1 as a possible D gene (6 bases). This CDR3 spans 14 amino acids. Looked up from germline, CDR1 is SGDLS and CDR2 is YYNGEE. The germline V and J ends were trimmed by 0 bases and 5 bases, with 8 bases remaining between them. This CDR3 is CASSVGGGNEKLFF. In DNA form, the CDR3 reads TGTGCCAGCAGCGTAGGAGGGGGAAATGAAAAACTGTTTTTT.

As DNA, the CDR3 is TGTGCCAGCAGCTTGGTAGGACTTTCGCAGTATTTT. Its protein product is CASSLVGLSQYF. V usage is TRBV7-2 and J usage is TRBJ2-3; D possibly corresponds to TRBD2 (5 bases). The CDR3 runs to 12 residues. The V gene's germline CDR1 is SGHTA and CDR2 FQGNSA. V dropped 3 bases and J dropped 10 bases, with 11 bases sitting between them.

This clone appeared once. The genes are TRBV19 and TRBJ2-2; a possible D gene is TRBD1 (5 bases). CDR3 length equals 14 residues. Per the germline V gene, CDR1 is LNHDA and CDR2 is SQIVND (reference sequence). V was clipped by 1 base and J by 5 bases, with 8 bases between them. Here the CDR3 DNA reads TGTGCCAGTAGTATAGGCAGGGCGACCGGGGAGCTGTTTTTT. Translating it yields CASSIGRATGELFF.

The chain recombines TRBV5-1 with TRBJ2-7; 7 bases match TRBD1. From germline, CDR1 is SGHRS and CDR2 YFSETQ. Unmatched junction bases numbered 4, after V lost 0 bases and J lost 4 bases. The CDR3 sequence is 14 residues long. DNA of the CDR3: TGCGCCAGCAGCTTGGAAGGGGGCTCTTACGAGCAGTACTTC. Protein: CASSLEGGSYEQYF.

The rearrangement joins TRBV5-5 to TRBJ1-4; 10 bases fit TRBD1. This CDR3 has 14 residues. J gave up 13 bases and V 2 bases, and 8 bases lay outside the gene matches. The germline V gene encodes CDR1 SGHKS and CDR2 YYEKEE (reference sequence). DNA for the CDR3: TGTGCCAGCAGCTTCTGGGACAGGGGTCCCTCACTGTTTTTT. This translates into CASSFWDRGPSLFF.